These 9 T cell receptor beta chains were sequenced from one sample in a study of T cells in narcolepsy. Clones were read by immunoSEQ multiplex PCR, and TCRdb kept only the in-frame ones, dropping some. The data hold just over 20,000 clones, with about 91% observed a single time. Sequencing was carried out using CD45RA- memory CD4+ T cells from PBMCs. These receptors were obtained from a human donor with narcolepsy.

The genes are TRBV30 and TRBJ2-5; tentatively, D is TRBD1 (6 bases). Germline CDR1 GTSNPN, CDR2 SVGIG (reference sequence). The CDR3 runs to 15 residues. V lost 0 bases and J 2 bases, leaving 13 bases between the germline ends. The CDR3 DNA sequence: TGTGCCTGGAGTGTAATCTTTAGGGGGCAAGAGACCCAGTACTTC. As protein: CAWSVIFRGQETQYF.

The CDR3 loop is CASSSLGVDTQYF. The CDR3 DNA is TGTGCCAGTAGTTCCCTTGGGGTTGATACGCAGTATTTT. V gene TRBV19 combines with J gene TRBJ2-3; D is ambiguous. This CDR3 spans 13 amino acids. Trimming shortened V by 5 bases and J by 6 bases, and 12 bases separated the two germline ends. CDR1 is LNHDA, CDR2 SQIVND, per germline (reference sequence).

The chain has TRBV30 and TRBJ1-2; 8 nucleotides match TRBD1. With V trimmed by 3 bases and J by 5 bases, 5 bases remained unmatched. In germline, CDR1 is GTSNPN, CDR2 SVGIG (reference sequence). The CDR3 sequence is 13 residues long. For the CDR3, the DNA is TGTGCCTGGAGCCTTCAGGGGGCATATGGCTACACCTTC. Translating it yields CAWSLQGAYGYTF. Complete variable domain (other parts from reference TRBV30 and TRBJ1-2): SQTIHQWPATLVQPVGSPLSLECTVEGTSNPNLYWYRQAAGRGLQLLFYSVGIGQISSEVPQNLSASRPQDRQFILSSKKLLLSDSGFYLCAWSLQGAYGYTFGSGTRLTVV.

The genes are TRBV7-3 and TRBJ2-3; unclear D gene. Germline V lookup: CDR1 SGHTA, CDR2 FQGTGA. The CDR3 length is 13 residues. With 2 bases removed from V and 2 bases from J, the gap between germline ends came to 5 bases. The CDR3 protein is CASSLSVTDTQYF. The CDR3 region has the DNA TGTGCCAGCAGCTTATCGGTCACAGATACGCAGTATTTT.

This clone was detected only once. The genes are TRBV27 and TRBJ2-7; D may be TRBD2 (6 bases). The CDR3 sequence is 14 residues long. Germline V lookup: CDR1 MNHEY, CDR2 SMNVEV (reference sequence). V was clipped by 1 base and J by 7 bases, with 14 bases between them. The CDR3 here is CASSLYGGVSEQYF. CDR3 bases: TGTGCCAGCAGTTTATACGGAGGGGTTAGTGAGCAGTACTTC.

CDR3 nucleotide sequence: TGTGCCAACCGAGAACAGGGCCTTAATGAAAAACTGTTTTTT. Translated: CANREQGLNEKLFF. The chain is built from TRBV2 and TRBJ1-4, with a possible D match to TRBD1 (6 bases). Looked up from germline, CDR1 is SNHLY and CDR2 is FYNNEI. Deletions cut 10 bases from V and 4 bases from J, with 16 bases between. This CDR3 is 14 amino acids long.

The chain joins TRBV5-5 to TRBJ1-2; TRBD1 is a possible D gene (5 bases). Germline-derived CDR1 and CDR2 are SGHKS and YYEKEE (reference sequence). V shed 2 bases and J shed 6 bases, with 17 bases lying between them. This CDR3 has 15 amino acids. For the CDR3, the DNA is TGTGCCAGCAGCTTAGACGGGGGTGATGTCAATGGCTACACCTTC. Translated: CASSLDGGDVNGYTF.

This sequence joins TRBV4-2 and TRBJ2-4; D ambiguous. This CDR3 has 16 residues. Germline V CDR1 and CDR2: LGHNA, YNFKEQ. Trimming shortened V by 0 bases and J by 7 bases, and 16 bases separated the two germline ends. The CDR3 region is CASSQDPLPTANIQYF. In DNA form, the CDR3 reads TGTGCCAGCAGCCAAGATCCGCTACCAACGGCGAACATTCAGTACTTC.

This CDR3 reads CASSVYGSTRGGRQPQHF. CDR3 in DNA: TGTGCCAGCAGCGTATATGGCAGTACAAGGGGAGGGAGGCAGCCCCAGCATTTT. The J gene is TRBJ1-5, the V gene TRBV9; D perhaps matches TRBD1 (5 bases). This CDR3 contains 18 residues. Trimming cost V 1 base and J 7 bases, with 24 bases left between them. Germline assignment: CDR1 SGDLS and CDR2 YYNGEE.